This TCR beta chain was captured in a study of blood T cells in healthy people across ages. Overall study: Per every two T cells, about one barcoded beta molecule was captured by template switching.

CDR1 and CDR2 (germline): SGHRS, YFSETQ. The ends were cut back, 1 base at V and 8 bases at J, with 18 bases in the middle. This CDR3 is built from 15 residues. With a J-beta primer mix and a sample-barcoded 5' primer, a second PCR ran about 7 to 12 cycles. TCRdb recomputed calls from the 5' RACE reads with MiXCR, one row per CDR3 protein. The repertoire includes 650,000 to 900,000 distinct CDR3 sequences, 60% to 80% of them detected once, and around a quarter sits in the top ten. This clonotype was sampled from a man aged 25-40 years in good health. This chain connects TRBV5-1 to TRBJ1-2; D is unresolved. The sequenced sample was blood. This chain's CDR3 is CASSLSARTPRGYTF. The CDR3 DNA follows: TGCGCCAGCAGCTTGAGTGCCAGGACCCCCCGGGGCTACACCTTC.